This is a list of T cell receptor beta chains from one sample in a study of cytomegalovirus exposure and HLA in healthy donors. Sequencing used immunoSEQ multiplex PCR; TCRdb keeps in-frame clones, though not all of them. This sample carries around 150,000 clones, around 79% of them seen once, and the ten largest clones take 6.5%. Sequencing was done on a sample of PBMCs. The receptors originated from a man aged 35-49 years in good health and CMV-seropositive. CDR3s include the opening cysteine and the closing phenylalanine or tryptophan. D genes are given only for firm matches. The listing skips clone size in some rows; elsewhere it reads once, few, many or a size class.

>NA|TRBV6-5|TRBJ1-2|few
CASTPMSGGFGGYTF
TGTGCCAGCACCCCCATGTCGGGTGGATTTGGTGGCTACACCTTC
>NA|TRBV7-5|TRBJ1-1|NA
CVSGRGPESTEAFF
TGTGTCAGTGGGCGGGGTCCCGAGAGCACTGAAGCTTTCTTT
>NA|TRBV27|TRBJ1-1|NA
CASSLSPRGSTEAFF
TGTGCCAGCAGTTTATCTCCCAGGGGAAGCACTGAAGCTTTCTTT
>NA|TRBV29-1|TRBJ1-2|few
CSVAQAGMVNYGYTF
TGCAGCGTTGCGCAGGCGGGGATGGTAAACTATGGCTACACCTTC
>NA|TRBV6-1|TRBJ1-5|NA
CAAGAPHNQPQHF
TGTGCCGCGGGGGCTCCCCACAATCAGCCCCAGCATTTT
>TRBD2|TRBV6-6|TRBJ2-1|NA
CASSQLAGGYNEQFF
TGTGCCAGCAGCCAACTAGCGGGGGGCTACAATGAGCAGTTCTTC
>NA|TRBV5-1|TRBJ2-1|few
CASSSSGYEQFF
TGCGCCAGCAGCTCGAGTGGTTACGAGCAGTTCTTC
>NA|TRBV5-1|TRBJ2-7|NA
CASSLAVTASYEQYF
TGCGCCAGCAGCTTGGCAGTGACAGCCTCCTACGAGCAGTACTTC
>TRBD2|TRBV11-2|TRBJ2-7|few
CASSLAAAGTGEQYF
TGTGCCAGCAGCTTAGCGGCAGCGGGAACGGGCGAGCAGTACTTC
>TRBD1|TRBV10-3|TRBJ1-1|NA
CASRESPGQALNTEAFF
TGTGCCTCCCGAGAGTCCCCGGGACAGGCCTTGAACACTGAAGCTTTCTTT
>NA|TRBV29-1|TRBJ2-5|NA
CSVEDSNPNRLWGQETQYF
TGCAGCGTTGAAGATAGCAATCCTAACAGGTTATGGGGCCAAGAGACCCAGTACTTC
>NA|TRBV19|TRBJ1-2|NA
CASSTVAYGYTF
TGTGCCAGTAGTACAGTCGCCTATGGCTACACCTTC
>TRBD1|TRBV7-9|TRBJ2-7|few
CASSRTPGQGNYEQYF
TGTGCCAGCAGTCGTACTCCGGGACAGGGGAACTACGAGCAGTACTTC
>TRBD1|TRBV19|TRBJ1-5|once
CASTGDRGRFQPQHF
TGTGCCAGTACTGGGGACAGGGGTCGTTTTCAGCCCCAGCATTTT
>NA|TRBV21-1|TRBJ1-5|NA
CAKAANRKTGGRAQHF
TGTGCCAAAGCAGCAAATCGGAAGACGGGGGGGAGGGCTCAGCATTTT
>NA|TRBV27|TRBJ2-1|NA
CVSSRRGYNEQFF
TGTGTCAGCAGCCGACGGGGGTACAATGAGCAGTTCTTC
>NA|TRBV7-2|TRBJ1-2|NA
CASSPAGSRGSGYTF
TGTGCCAGCAGCCCAGCGGGGAGCAGGGGAAGTGGCTACACCTTC
>TRBD1|TRBV19|TRBJ1-1|NA
CASSITGAYTEAFF
TGTGCCAGTAGTATCACAGGGGCGTACACTGAAGCTTTCTTT
>TRBD2|TRBV5-1|TRBJ2-1|NA
CASRDRLATHNEQFF
TGCGCCAGCAGGGACCGACTAGCGACGCACAATGAGCAGTTCTTC
>NA|TRBV5-4|TRBJ2-7|few
CASSLGQYEQYF
TGTGCCAGCAGCTTGGGACAGTACGAGCAGTACTTC
>TRBD1|TRBV2|TRBJ2-2|few
CASSGQGGTGELFF
TGTGCCAGCAGTGGACAGGGTGGCACCGGGGAGCTGTTTTTT
>TRBD1|TRBV11-2|TRBJ1-2|NA
CASSLASGTGAFYGYTF
TGTGCCAGCAGCTTAGCCTCCGGGACAGGGGCCTTCTATGGCTACACCTTC
>NA|TRBV2|TRBJ2-7|NA
CASRPRTVQPLGYEQYF
TGTGCCAGCAGGCCCCGGACAGTACAGCCTCTAGGCTACGAGCAGTACTTC
>TRBD2|TRBV10-3|TRBJ2-2|NA
CAINEASGTNTGELFF
TGTGCCATCAACGAGGCTAGCGGGACGAACACCGGGGAGCTGTTTTTT
>NA|TRBV29-1|TRBJ1-2|NA
CSVEKGEGYTF
TGCAGCGTTGAAAAGGGGGAGGGCTACACCTTC
>NA|TRBV5-1|TRBJ1-1|NA
CASSPDTLNTEAFF
TGCGCCAGCAGCCCCGATACACTGAACACTGAAGCTTTCTTT
>NA|TRBV25-1|TRBJ1-1|many
CASSEPGHLEAFF
TGTGCCAGCAGTGAGCCGGGACACCTTGAAGCTTTCTTT
>NA|TRBV9|TRBJ2-2|few
CASSVAAGPTGELFF
TGTGCCAGCAGCGTAGCGGCAGGGCCCACCGGGGAGCTGTTTTTT
>TRBD2|TRBV7-8|TRBJ2-1|NA
CASSSRLAGSEQFF
TGTGCCAGCAGCTCCCGACTAGCGGGTAGTGAGCAGTTCTTC
>NA|TRBV19|TRBJ2-3|NA
CASSRRGSSTDTQYF
TGTGCCAGTAGCCGACGAGGTAGTAGCACAGATACGCAGTATTTT
>TRBD2|TRBV11-3|TRBJ2-1|NA
CASSLNKLAVYNEQFF
TGTGCCAGCAGCCTGAATAAACTAGCGGTATACAATGAGCAGTTCTTC
>TRBD2|TRBV5-1|TRBJ2-1|NA
CASSLVTSGNNEQFF
TGCGCCAGCAGCTTGGTGACTAGCGGGAACAATGAGCAGTTCTTC
>NA|TRBV12-5|TRBJ2-2|NA
CASGSRGGTGELFF
TGTGCTAGTGGTTCCAGGGGCGGCACCGGGGAGCTGTTTTTT
>TRBD1|TRBV10-3|TRBJ1-1|NA
CAITGGTGGRSLGNTEAFF
TGTGCCATCACCGGAGGGACAGGGGGTCGCAGTTTGGGGAACACTGAAGCTTTCTTT
>TRBD2|TRBV5-1|TRBJ2-1|NA
CASSLVLAGGAEQFF
TGCGCCAGCAGCTTGGTTCTAGCGGGAGGTGCTGAGCAGTTCTTC
>TRBD1|TRBV9|TRBJ1-2|few
CASSAGQGARGYTF
TGTGCCAGCAGCGCGGGACAGGGGGCGCGGGGCTACACCTTC
>TRBD2|TRBV11-2|TRBJ2-5|NA
CASSLELGGWEETQYF
TGTGCCAGCAGCTTAGAGTTGGGGGGGTGGGAAGAGACCCAGTACTTC